This T cell receptor beta chain was sequenced for a study of cytomegalovirus exposure and HLA in healthy donors. Looking at the study overall: The Caucasian-associated ancestry cluster held over 65% of 398 genotyped donors. The study, taken as a whole, reports: Presence/absence analyses assumed roughly uniform sequencing depth across donors, which may not hold. A later analysis associated about 18,000 TCR beta sequences with HLA alleles at a 0.05 false discovery rate.

Note on this clone: Its matching antigen is unknown.

The CDR3 sequence is 16 residues long. Trimming took 0 bases from V and 2 from J; bases not matched to a gene: 7. The V gene's germline CDR1 is SGHRS and CDR2 YFSETQ. At the time of sampling, donors were nominally healthy, though unrecorded immune exposures were likely. 13 Jbeta primers and 60 Vbeta primers were used for the PCR. TCRdb's copy holds only in-frame clones and misses some; the assay was immunoSEQ multiplex PCR. The sample records 65,000 to 75,000 clones, 68% being singletons. V and J are TRBV5-1 and TRBJ2-7; 8 bases line up with TRBD2. The receptor comes from a woman in her 30s in good health and CMV-seronegative. The sample taken for sequencing was PBMCs. The DNA for the CDR3 is TGCGCCAGCAGCTTGGATGGCGGGGGGACGACCTACGAGCAGTACTTC. As protein: CASSLDGGGTTYEQYF.